The 14 T cell receptor beta chains below all came from one sample that was sequenced in a study of T cells after yellow fever vaccination. MiXCR, applied by TCRdb to the 5' RACE reads, yields one record per CDR3 protein. This table holds 300,000 or so distinct CDR3 sequences, about an eighth found once. The sequencing used CD4+ T cells sorted from PBMCs, collected 45 days after the yellow fever booster vaccination. These TCRs come from a man between 25 and 39 years old who received the YFV17D yellow fever vaccine.

This rearrangement joins TRBV3-1 to TRBJ2-1; weak D call: TRBD2 (5 bases). This CDR3 is built from 15 residues. Trimming removed 2 bases at V and 2 bases at J, with 10 bases between. CDR1 is LGHDT and CDR2 is YNNKEL in the germline V gene (reference sequence). CDR3 nucleotide sequence: TGTGCCAGCAGCCAACTAAGCGGTCCCTACAATGAGCAGTTCTTC. The encoded protein is CASSQLSGPYNEQFF.

This clonotype came up a few times. This rearrangement joins TRBV7-8 to TRBJ2-1; D is perhaps TRBD2 (6 bases). The CDR3 loop spans 15 amino acids. Germline V lookup: CDR1 SGHVS, CDR2 FQNEAQ. The ends were cut back, 3 bases at V and 7 bases at J, with 16 bases in the middle. The CDR3 is CASSFGGVARNEQFF. DNA for the CDR3: TGTGCCAGCAGCTTTGGAGGGGTAGCGAGAAATGAGCAGTTCTTC.

V usage is TRBV5-1 and J usage is TRBJ2-3; the match to TRBD1 covers 9 bases. There are 15 residues in the CDR3. J lost 6 bases, V lost 5 bases, and 10 bases had no gene match. Germline V CDR1 and CDR2: SGHRS, YFSETQ. The CDR3 sequence is CASSGPGQGLDTQYF. Here the CDR3 DNA reads TGCGCCAGCAGTGGGCCGGGACAGGGATTGGATACGCAGTATTTT. The full variable domain, with the rest looked up from reference TRBV5-1 and TRBJ2-3, is KAGVTQTPRYLIKTRGQQVTLSCSPISGHRSVSWYQQTPGQGLQFLFEYFSETQRNKGNFPGRFSGRQFSNSRSEMNVSTLELGDSALYLCASSGPGQGLDTQYFGPGTRLTVL.

This clonotype was seen more than once but under ten times. The rearrangement links TRBV20-1 to TRBJ1-4; TRBD1 might be the D (5 bases). Trimming pared 6 bases from V and 7 bases from J, leaving 15 bases between. Germline V gene lookup returns CDR1 DFQATT and CDR2 SNEGSKA (reference sequence). The CDR3 is 13 residues long. As DNA, the CDR3 is TGCAGTGCCCTCAGCAGGGATTTTGAAAAACTGTTTTTT. It codes for CSALSRDFEKLFF.

This clonotype has a handful of counts. The chain has TRBV20-1 and TRBJ2-3; a possible D gene is TRBD2 (6 bases). The V gene lost 5 bases and the J gene lost 1 base, with 13 bases spanning the gap. Germline CDR1 and CDR2: DFQATT and SNEGSKA (reference sequence). The CDR3 consists of 14 residues. The CDR3 loop is CSASLGGGTDTQYF. The CDR3 DNA follows: TGCAGTGCTTCCCTTGGCGGGGGCACAGATACGCAGTATTTT.

CDR3 amino acids: CSVDNLAGSEQFF. The CDR3 bases are TGCAGCGTTGATAACCTAGCGGGAAGTGAGCAGTTCTTC. V is TRBV29-1 and J is TRBJ2-1, with TRBD2 identical over 9 bases. This CDR3 contains 13 residues. Germline trimming cut 3 bases from V and 9 bases from J; bases unmatched to any gene: 6. The V gene's germline CDR1 is SQVTM and CDR2 ANQGSEA.

This rearrangement joins TRBV7-9 to TRBJ1-2; the D is unclear. Trimming took 5 bases from V and 8 from J, leaving 27 bases between them. The length of the CDR3 is 17 residues. Germline V gene sequence: CDR1 SEHNR, CDR2 FQNEAQ (reference sequence). CDR3 in amino acids: CASSGKRFGFEVHGYTF. The CDR3 DNA is TGTGCCAGCAGCGGGAAAAGATTTGGGTTTGAGGTCCACGGCTACACCTTC.

In nucleotides, the CDR3 is TGTGCCAGCAGCTTGAGTGGGACTGCAGATGAAGCTTTCTTT. It encodes CASSLSGTADEAFF. This chain uses TRBV5-5 with TRBJ1-1; D is possibly TRBD1 (5 bases). The CDR3 has 14 amino acids. The ends were cut back, 1 base at V and 7 bases at J, with 14 bases in the middle. CDR1 and CDR2 from the germline V gene are SGHKS and YYEKEE (reference sequence).

V usage is TRBV29-1 and J usage is TRBJ2-2, with TRBD1 matching over 8 bases. Germline CDR1 is SQVTM and CDR2 is ANQGSEA. CDR3 length: 15 amino acids. Trimming took 1 base from V and 5 from J; bases not matched to a gene: 6. The CDR3 sequence: CSVEGPGGRTGELFF. CDR3 coding DNA: TGCAGCGTTGAAGGGCCAGGGGGCCGGACCGGGGAGCTGTTTTTT.

This clonotype was detected many times. This rearrangement joins TRBV7-2 to TRBJ1-6; tentative D call: TRBD1 (5 bases). Germline V gene data show CDR1 as SGHTA and CDR2 as FQGNSA. The CDR3 runs to 15 residues. V lost 4 bases and J 9 bases, leaving 16 bases between the germline ends. The CDR3 spells CASSYSGQASSPLHF. The CDR3 coding sequence is TGTGCCAGCAGCTATTCGGGGCAGGCGAGTTCACCCCTCCACTTT.

This clonotype was found many times. This sequence joins TRBV5-1 and TRBJ2-3, with 8 positions matching TRBD2. This CDR3 has 18 residues. CDR1 is SGHRS, CDR2 YFSETQ, per germline. V was pared by 4 bases and J by 4 bases, with 17 bases of the junction left unmatched. The CDR3 here is CASSPRFSPSGRSDTQYF. In DNA form, the CDR3 reads TGCGCCAGCAGCCCGAGATTTAGCCCCAGCGGGAGATCAGATACGCAGTATTTT.

The chain combines TRBV12-3 or TRBV12-4 with TRBJ2-2, with 12 nucleotides matching TRBD2. V gave up 6 bases and J gave up 2 bases; unmatched junction bases: 4. The CDR3 spans 16 residues. The CDR3 reads CASRMTSGRNTGELFF. DNA of the CDR3: TGTGCCAGCAGAATGACTAGCGGGAGAAACACCGGGGAGCTGTTTTTT.

The table lists this clonotype with a few counts. The CDR3 DNA sequence: TGCGCCAGCAACACCCTCAGTAGCGGGAGGGAAAATGAGCAGTTCTTC. This sequence encodes CASNTLSSGRENEQFF. The chain has TRBV5-1 and TRBJ2-1, with 11 bases identical to TRBD2. Germline CDR1 and CDR2: SGHRS and YFSETQ. Losses at the gene ends were 6 bases for V and 7 bases for J; bases not matched to a gene: 12. The CDR3 is 16 amino acids.

The J gene is TRBJ2-1, the V gene TRBV7-8; 7 bases are a match to TRBD1. This CDR3 contains 12 residues. Trimming at V came to 5 bases and at J to 15 bases, leaving 10 bases not matched to a gene. Per germline, CDR1 SGHVS and CDR2 FQNEAQ. The CDR3 sequence is CASSKPTGPGFF. The CDR3 nucleotides are TGTGCCAGCAGCAAACCGACAGGGCCGGGGTTCTTC.